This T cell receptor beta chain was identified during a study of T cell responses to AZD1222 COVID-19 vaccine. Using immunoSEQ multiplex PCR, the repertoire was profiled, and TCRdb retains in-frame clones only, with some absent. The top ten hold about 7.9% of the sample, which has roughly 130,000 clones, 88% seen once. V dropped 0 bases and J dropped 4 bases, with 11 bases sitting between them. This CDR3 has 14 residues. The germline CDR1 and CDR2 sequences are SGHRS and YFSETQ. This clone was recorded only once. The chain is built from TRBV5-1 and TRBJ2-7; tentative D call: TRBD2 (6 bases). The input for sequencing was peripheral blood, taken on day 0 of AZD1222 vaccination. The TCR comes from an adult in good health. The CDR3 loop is CASSLDSGSYEQYF. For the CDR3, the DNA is TGCGCCAGCAGCTTGGATTCCGGGAGTTACGAGCAGTACTTC. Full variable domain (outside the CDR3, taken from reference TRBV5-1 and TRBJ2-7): KAGVTQTPRYLIKTRGQQVTLSCSPISGHRSVSWYQQTPGQGLQFLFEYFSETQRNKGNFPGRFSGRQFSNSRSEMNVSTLELGDSALYLCASSLDSGSYEQYFGPGTRLTVT.